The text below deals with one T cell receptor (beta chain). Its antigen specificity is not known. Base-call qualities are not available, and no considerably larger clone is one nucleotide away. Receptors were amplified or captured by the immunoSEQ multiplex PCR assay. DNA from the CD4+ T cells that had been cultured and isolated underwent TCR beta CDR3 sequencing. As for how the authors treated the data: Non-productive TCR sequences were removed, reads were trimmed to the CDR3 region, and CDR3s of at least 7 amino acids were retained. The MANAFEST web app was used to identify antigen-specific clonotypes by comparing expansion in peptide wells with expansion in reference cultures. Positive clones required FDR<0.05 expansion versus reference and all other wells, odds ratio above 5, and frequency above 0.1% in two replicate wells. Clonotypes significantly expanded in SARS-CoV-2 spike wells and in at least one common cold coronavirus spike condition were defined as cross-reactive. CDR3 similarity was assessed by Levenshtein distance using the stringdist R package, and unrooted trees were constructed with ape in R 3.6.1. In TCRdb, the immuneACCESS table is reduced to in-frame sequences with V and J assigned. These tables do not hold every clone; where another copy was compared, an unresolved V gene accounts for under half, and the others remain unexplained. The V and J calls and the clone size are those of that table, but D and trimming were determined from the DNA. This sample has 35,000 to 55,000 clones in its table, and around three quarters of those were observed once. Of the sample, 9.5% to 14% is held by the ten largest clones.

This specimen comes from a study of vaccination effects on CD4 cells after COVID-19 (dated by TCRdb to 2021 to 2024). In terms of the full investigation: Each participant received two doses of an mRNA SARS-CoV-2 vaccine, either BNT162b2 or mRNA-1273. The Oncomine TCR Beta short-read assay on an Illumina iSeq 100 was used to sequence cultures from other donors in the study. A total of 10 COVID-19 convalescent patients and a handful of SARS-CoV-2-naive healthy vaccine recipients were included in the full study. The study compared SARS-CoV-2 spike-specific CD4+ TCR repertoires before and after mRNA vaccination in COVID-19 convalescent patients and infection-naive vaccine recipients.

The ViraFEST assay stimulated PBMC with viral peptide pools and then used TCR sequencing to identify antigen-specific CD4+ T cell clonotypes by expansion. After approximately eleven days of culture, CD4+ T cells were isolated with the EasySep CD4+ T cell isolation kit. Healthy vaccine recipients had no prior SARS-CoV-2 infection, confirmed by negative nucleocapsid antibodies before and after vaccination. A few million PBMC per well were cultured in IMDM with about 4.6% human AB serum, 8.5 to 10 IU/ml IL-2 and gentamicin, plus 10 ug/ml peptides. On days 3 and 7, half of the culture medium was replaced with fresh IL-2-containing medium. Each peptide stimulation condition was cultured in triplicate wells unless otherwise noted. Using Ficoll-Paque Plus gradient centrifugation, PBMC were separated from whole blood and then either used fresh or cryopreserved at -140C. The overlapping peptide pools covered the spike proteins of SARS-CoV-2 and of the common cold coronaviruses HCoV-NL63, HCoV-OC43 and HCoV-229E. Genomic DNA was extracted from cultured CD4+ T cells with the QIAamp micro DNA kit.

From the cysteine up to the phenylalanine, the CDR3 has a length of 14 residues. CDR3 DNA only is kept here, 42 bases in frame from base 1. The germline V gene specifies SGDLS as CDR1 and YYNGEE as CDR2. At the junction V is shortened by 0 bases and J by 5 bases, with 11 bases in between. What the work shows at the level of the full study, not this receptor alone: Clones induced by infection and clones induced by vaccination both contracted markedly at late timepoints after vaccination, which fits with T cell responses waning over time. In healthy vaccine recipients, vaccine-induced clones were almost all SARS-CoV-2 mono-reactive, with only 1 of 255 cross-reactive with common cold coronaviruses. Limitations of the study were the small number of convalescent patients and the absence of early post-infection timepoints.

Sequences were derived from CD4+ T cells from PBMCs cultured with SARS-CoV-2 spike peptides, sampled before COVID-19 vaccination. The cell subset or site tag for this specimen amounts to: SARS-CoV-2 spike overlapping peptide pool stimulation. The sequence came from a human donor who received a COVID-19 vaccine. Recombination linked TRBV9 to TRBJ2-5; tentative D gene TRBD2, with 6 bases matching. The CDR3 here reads CASSVGPGGETQYF. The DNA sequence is TGTGCCAGCAGCGTAGGCCCTGGGGGGGAGACCCAGTACTTC.